This T cell receptor (beta chain) was obtained from a study of T cell responses to AZD1222 COVID-19 vaccine. Study results and limitations: Baseline testing showed seropositivity in only a handful of AZD1222 recipients.

A note on this clone: Its antigen remains unidentified.

Trimming at V came to 4 bases and at J to 9 bases, leaving 9 bases not matched to a gene. CDR1 is SEHNR, CDR2 FQNEAQ, per germline (reference sequence). The CDR3 runs to 17 residues. Produced via immunoSEQ multiplex PCR; TCRdb's table is partial and in-frame only. This table holds approximately 100,000 clones, 70% to 90% found once. The sequencing used peripheral blood, collected 28 days after the second AZD1222 dose. The clonotype originates from an adult who received the AZD1222 COVID-19 vaccine. The chain is built from TRBV7-9 and TRBJ2-1; 16 positions match TRBD2. CDR3 loop: CASSSKGLAGGLGEQFF. CDR3 sequence (DNA): TGTGCCAGCAGCTCCAAGGGACTAGCGGGGGGGCTGGGTGAGCAGTTCTTC.